A few counts support the clone carrying this T cell receptor (beta chain). Its target is unknown. This CDR3 comprises 14 residues. V shed 0 bases and J shed 4 bases, with 9 bases lying between them. Germline-derived CDR1 and CDR2 are LGHNA and YSLEER. Preparation of the TCRbeta library involved a method that used unique molecular identifiers. TCRdb ran MiXCR on the PCR reads and lists one entry per CDR3 protein. The data hold approximately 350,000 distinct CDR3 sequences, with 15% to 20% observed a single time. These data originate in a study of T-cell reconstitution after alpha-beta-depleted transplantation in children. Findings and caveats of the study: The study reportedly traced alpha-beta T cells about two months after transplant to several hundred expanded graft clones. Newly produced T cells mostly accounted for T-cell counts and diversity one year post-transplant.

The chain is built from TRBV4-3 and TRBJ1-2; the D gene is possibly TRBD1 (6 bases). This clonotype originated in a male patient aged 2-15 years who had a stem cell transplant for acute lymphoblastic leukemia, so the T cells may come from the graft donor. This specimen consisted of PBMCs, mostly from graft donor cells, obtained 360 days after TCRalphabeta/CD19-depleted stem cell transplant. The DNA of the CDR3 is TGCGCCAGCAGCCAAGACAGGGGAAGCTATGGCTACACCTTC. This encodes CASSQDRGSYGYTF.